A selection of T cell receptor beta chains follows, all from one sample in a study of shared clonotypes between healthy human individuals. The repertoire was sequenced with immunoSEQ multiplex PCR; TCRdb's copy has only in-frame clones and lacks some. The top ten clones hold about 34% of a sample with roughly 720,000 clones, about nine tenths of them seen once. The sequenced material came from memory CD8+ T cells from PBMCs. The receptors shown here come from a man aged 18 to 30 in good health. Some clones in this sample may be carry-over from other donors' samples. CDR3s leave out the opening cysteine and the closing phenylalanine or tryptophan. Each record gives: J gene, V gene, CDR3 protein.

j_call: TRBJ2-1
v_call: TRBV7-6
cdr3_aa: ASSLARVTSGSHEQF

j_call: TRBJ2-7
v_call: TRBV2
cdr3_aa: ASSTPPGTHAPGEQY

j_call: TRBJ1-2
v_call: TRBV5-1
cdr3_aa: ASSLNAPGVFGYT

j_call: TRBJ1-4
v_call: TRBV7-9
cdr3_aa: ASSLSDRRSNEKLF

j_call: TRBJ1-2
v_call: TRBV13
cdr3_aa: ASSLGRDSINGYT

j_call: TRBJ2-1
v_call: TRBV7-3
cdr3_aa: ASSAGPSPYNEQF

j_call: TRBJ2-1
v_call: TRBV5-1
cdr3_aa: ASSWRGASNEQF

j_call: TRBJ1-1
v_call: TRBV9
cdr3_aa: ASSVGSNPPYTTEAF

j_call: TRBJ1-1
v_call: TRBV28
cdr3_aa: ASSAISWGDTEAF

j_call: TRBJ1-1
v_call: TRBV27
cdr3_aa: ASSLLMGMNTEAF

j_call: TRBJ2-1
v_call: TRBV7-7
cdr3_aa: ASSLSSGDYNEQF

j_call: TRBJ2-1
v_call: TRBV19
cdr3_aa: ASSMGGFGNEQF

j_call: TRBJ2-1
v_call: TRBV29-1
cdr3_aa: SVAKAGGVSNEQF

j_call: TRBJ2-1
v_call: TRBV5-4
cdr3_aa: ASSLAVGGASYNEQF

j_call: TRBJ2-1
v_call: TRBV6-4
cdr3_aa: ASSDSIGDEQF

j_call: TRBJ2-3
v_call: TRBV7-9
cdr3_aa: ASSFPVTSGSADTQY

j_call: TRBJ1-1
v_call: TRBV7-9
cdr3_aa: ASSLRQGTMNTEAF

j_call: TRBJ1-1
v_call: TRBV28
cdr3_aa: ASSLNRSDRGRMNTEAF

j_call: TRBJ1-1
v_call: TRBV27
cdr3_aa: ASSPKDAISEAF

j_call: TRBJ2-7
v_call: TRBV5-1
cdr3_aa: ASSFNRDRFYEQY

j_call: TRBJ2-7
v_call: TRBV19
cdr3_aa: ASSPLADPYEQY

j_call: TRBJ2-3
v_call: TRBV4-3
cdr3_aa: ASSTDPKIDTQY

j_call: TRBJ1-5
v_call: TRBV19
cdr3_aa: ASSPGGRPQH

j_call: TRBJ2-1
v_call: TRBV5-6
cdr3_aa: ASSWGYNEQF

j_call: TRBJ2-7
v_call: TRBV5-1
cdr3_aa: ASSSQRVPSYEQY

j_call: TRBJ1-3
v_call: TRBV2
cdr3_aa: ASRQSTGSGNTIY

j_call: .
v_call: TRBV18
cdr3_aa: ASSRGDNLYEQY